Sequencing of this T cell receptor (beta chain) was carried out in a study of T cell responses to AZD1222 COVID-19 vaccine. Study as a whole: Analyses pooled second doses at about 4 or about 12 weeks. Study-level findings and limits: Baseline seropositivity characterized only a handful of AZD1222 recipients.

A note on this clone: Antigen: not known.

The table came from immunoSEQ multiplex PCR; TCRdb's copy has only in-frame clones and leaves some out. The sample yields 95,000 to 150,000 clones, around 86% seen once. The input for sequencing was peripheral blood, taken on day 0 of AZD1222 vaccination. The source of this sequence is an adult in good health.

The CDR3 nucleotides read TGTGCCAGCTCACCCCCTCTTGGCGGGGGGGCCGGGTCCTACGAGCAGTACTTC. Protein product: CASSPPLGGGAGSYEQYF. The chain has TRBV18 and TRBJ2-7; 9 bases align to TRBD2. This CDR3 comprises 18 residues. Germline assignment: CDR1 KGHSH and CDR2 LQKENI. The V gene end was trimmed by 3 bases and the J gene end by 1 base; junction bases not matched to a gene: 13.